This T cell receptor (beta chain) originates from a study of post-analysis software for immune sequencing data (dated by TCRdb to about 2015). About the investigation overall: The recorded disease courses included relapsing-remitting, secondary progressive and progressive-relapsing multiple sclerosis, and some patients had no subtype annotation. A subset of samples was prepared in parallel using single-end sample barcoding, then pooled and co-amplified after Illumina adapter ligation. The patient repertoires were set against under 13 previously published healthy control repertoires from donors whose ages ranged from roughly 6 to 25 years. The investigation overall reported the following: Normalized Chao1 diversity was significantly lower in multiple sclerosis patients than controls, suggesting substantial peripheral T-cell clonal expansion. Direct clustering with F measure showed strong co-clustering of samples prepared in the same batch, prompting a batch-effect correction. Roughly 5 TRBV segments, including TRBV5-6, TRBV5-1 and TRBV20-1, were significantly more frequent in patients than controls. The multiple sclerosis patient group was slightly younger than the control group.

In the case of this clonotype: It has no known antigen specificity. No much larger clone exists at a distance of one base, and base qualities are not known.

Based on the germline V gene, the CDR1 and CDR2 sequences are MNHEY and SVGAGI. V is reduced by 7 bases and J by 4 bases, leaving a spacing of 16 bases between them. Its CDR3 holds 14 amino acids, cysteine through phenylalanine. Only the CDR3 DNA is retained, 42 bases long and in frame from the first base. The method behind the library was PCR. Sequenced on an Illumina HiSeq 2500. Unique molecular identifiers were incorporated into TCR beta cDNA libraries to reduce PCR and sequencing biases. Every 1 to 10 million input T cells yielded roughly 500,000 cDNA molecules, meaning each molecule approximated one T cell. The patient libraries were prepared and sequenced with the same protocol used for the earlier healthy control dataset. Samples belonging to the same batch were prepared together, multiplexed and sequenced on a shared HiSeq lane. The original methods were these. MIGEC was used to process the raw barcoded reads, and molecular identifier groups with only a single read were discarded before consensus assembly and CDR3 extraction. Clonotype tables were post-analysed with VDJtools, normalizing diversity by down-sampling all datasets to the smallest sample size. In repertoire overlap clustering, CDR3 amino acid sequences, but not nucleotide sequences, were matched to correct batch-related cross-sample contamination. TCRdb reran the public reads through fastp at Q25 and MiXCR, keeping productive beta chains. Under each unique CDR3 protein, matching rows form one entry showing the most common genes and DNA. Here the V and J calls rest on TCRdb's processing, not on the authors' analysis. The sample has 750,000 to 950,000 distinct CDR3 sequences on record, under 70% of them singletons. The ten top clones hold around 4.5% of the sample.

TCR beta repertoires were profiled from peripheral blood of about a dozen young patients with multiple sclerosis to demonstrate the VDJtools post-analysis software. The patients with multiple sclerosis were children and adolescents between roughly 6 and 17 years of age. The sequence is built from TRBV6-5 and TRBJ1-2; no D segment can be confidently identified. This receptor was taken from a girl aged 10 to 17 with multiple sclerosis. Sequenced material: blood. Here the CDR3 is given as CASNQFPSPYGYTF. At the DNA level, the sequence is TGTGCCAGCAACCAGTTCCCCTCCCCCTATGGCTACACCTTC.